This T cell receptor beta chain was sequenced for a study of blood T cells in healthy people across ages. Primed by a sample-barcoded 5' primer and a J-beta primer mix, a second PCR proceeded for roughly 6 to 12 cycles. Template switching added a 12-random-nucleotide identifier to every cDNA molecule. All samples yielded 2.5 million or more CDR3-containing paired-end reads. Via MiXCR, TCRdb re-called the 5' RACE reads, giving one row per CDR3 protein. The sample includes roughly 1,100,000 distinct CDR3 sequences, about 25% seen only once; the top ten take less than 0.75%. This clonotype was counted between two and nine times. CDR3 length: 12 residues. Deletions cut 4 bases from V and 7 bases from J, with 11 bases between. From germline, CDR1 is SEHNR and CDR2 FQNEAQ (reference sequence). The sample was also linked to a second study, of T cells of mothers and their children.

Sequenced material: blood. This TCR derives from a girl aged 2 to 10 in good health. The chain couples TRBV7-9 to TRBJ2-7; D not resolved. CDR3: CASSSPTEEQYF. The CDR3 bases are TGTGCCAGCAGCTCACCAACTGAGGAGCAGTACTTC.